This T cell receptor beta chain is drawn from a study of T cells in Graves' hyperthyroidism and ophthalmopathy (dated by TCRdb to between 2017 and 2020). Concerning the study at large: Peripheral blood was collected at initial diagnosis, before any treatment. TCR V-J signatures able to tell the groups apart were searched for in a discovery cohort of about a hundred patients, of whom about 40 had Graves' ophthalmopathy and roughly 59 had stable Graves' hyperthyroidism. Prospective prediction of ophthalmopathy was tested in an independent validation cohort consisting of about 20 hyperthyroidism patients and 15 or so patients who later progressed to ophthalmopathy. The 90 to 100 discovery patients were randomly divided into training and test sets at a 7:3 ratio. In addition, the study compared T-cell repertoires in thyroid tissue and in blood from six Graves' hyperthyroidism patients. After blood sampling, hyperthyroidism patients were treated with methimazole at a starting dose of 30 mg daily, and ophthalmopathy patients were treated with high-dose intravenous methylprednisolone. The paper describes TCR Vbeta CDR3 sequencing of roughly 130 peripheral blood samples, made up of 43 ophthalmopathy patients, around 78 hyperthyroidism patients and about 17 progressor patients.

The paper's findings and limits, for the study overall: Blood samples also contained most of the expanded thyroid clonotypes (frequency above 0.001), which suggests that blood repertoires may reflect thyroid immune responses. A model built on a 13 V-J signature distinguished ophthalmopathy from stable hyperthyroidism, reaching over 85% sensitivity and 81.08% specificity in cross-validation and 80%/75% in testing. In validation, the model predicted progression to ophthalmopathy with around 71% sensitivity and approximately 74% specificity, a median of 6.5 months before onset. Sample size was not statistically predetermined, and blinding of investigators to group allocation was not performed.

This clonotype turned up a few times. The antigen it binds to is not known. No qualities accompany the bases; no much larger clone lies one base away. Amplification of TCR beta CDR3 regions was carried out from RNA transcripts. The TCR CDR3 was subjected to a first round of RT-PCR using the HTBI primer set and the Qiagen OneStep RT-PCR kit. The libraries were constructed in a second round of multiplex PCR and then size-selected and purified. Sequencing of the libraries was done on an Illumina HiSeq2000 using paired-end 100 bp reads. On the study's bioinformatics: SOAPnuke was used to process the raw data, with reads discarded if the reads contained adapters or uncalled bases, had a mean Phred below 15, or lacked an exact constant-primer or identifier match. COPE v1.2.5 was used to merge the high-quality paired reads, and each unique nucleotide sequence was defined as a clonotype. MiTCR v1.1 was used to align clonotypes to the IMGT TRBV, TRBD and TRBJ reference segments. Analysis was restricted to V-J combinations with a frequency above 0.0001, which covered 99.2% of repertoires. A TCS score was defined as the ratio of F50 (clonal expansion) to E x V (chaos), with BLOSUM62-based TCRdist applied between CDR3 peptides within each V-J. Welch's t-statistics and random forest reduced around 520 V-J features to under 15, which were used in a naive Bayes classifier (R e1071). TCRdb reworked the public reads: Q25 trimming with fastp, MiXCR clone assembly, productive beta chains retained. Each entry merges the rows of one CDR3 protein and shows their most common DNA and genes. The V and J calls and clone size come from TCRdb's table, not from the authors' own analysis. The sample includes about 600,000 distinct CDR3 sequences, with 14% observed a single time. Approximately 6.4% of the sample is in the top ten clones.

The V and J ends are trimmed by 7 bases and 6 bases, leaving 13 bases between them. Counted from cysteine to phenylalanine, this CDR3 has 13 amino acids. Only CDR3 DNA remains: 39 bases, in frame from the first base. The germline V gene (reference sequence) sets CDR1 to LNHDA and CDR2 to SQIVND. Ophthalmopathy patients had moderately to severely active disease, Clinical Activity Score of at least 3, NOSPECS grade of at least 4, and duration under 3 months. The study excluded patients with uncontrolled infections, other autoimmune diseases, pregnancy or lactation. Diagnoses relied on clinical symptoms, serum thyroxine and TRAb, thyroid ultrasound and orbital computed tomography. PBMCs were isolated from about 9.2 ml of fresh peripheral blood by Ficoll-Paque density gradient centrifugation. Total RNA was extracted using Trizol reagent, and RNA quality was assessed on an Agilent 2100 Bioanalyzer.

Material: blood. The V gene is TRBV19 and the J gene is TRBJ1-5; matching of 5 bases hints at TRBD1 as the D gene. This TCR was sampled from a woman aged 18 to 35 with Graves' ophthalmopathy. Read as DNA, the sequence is TGTGCCAGTACAGGGACGGAGGGTCAGCCCCAGCATTTT. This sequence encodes CASTGTEGQPQHF.